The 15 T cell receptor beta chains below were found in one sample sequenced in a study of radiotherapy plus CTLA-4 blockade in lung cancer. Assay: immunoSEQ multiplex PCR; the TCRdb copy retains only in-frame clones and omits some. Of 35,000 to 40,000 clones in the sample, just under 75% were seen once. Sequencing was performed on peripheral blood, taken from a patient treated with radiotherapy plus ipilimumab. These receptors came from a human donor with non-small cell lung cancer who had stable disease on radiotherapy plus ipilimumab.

The CDR3 nucleotides read TGCAGTGTCAGGGGGCACGGGGAGCTGTTTTTT. It is translated as CSVRGHGELFF. V gene TRBV20-1 combines with J gene TRBJ2-2, with 8 bases identical to TRBD1. CDR1 is DFQATT, CDR2 SNEGSKA, per germline (reference sequence). The CDR3 runs to 11 residues. Losses at the gene ends were 7 bases for V and 7 bases for J; bases not matched to a gene: 2.

CDR3 sequence: CASSSLGGRRGSSYNEQFF. CDR3 nucleotide sequence: TGTGCCAGTAGTTCGCTGGGTGGACGGCGGGGGAGCTCCTACAATGAGCAGTTCTTC. The chain uses TRBV19 and TRBJ2-1, with 7 positions matching TRBD2. This CDR3 is 19 amino acids long. The germline V gene encodes CDR1 LNHDA and CDR2 SQIVND (reference sequence). With 5 bases clipped from V and 0 bases from J, the junction kept 16 bases outside the gene matches.

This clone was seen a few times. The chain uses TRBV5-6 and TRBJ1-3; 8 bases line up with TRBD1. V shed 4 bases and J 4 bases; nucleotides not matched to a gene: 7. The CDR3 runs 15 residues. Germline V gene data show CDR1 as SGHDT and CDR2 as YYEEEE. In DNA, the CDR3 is TGTGCCAGCAGCCAAGACAGGGGTCGAGGAAACACCATATATTTT. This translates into CASSQDRGRGNTIYF.

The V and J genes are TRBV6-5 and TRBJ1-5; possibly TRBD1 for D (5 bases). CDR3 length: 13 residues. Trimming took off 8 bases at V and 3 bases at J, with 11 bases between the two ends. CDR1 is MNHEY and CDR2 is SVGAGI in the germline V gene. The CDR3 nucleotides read TGTGCCAGCGCGGGGCAGCTCAATCAGCCCCAGCATTTT. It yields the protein CASAGQLNQPQHF.

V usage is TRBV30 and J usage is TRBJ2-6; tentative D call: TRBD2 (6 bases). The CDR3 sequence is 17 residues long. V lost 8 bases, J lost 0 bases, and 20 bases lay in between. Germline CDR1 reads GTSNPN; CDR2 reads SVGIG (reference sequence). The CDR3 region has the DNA TGTGCCGGAGGAAGCGGGCAGTCCTACTCTGGGGCCAACGTCCTGACTTTC. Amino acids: CAGGSGQSYSGANVLTF.

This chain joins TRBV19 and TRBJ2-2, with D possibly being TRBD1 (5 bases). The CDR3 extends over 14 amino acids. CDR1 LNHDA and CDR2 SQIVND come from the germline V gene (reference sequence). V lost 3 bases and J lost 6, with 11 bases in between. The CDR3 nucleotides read TGTGCCAGTAGTATTAGTAACAGGCCCGGGGAGCTGTTTTTT. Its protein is CASSISNRPGELFF.

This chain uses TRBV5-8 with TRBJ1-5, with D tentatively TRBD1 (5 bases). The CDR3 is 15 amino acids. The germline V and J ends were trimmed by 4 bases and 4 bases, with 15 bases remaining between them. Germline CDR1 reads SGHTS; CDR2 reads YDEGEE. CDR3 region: CASSAFLGGNQPQHF. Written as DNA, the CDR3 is TGTGCCAGCAGCGCATTCCTGGGGGGGAATCAGCCCCAGCATTTT.

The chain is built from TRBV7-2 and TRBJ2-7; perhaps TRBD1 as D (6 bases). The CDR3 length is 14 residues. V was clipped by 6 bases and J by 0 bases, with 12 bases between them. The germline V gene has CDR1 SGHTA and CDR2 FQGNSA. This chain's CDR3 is CASRVGGSSYEQYF. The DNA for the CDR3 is TGTGCCAGCAGAGTAGGGGGTTCCTCCTACGAGCAGTACTTC.

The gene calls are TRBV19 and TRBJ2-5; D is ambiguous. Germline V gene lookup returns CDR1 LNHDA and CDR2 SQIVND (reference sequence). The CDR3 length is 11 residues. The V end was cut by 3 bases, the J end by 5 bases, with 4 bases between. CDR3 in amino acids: CASSMAETQYF. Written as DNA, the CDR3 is TGTGCCAGTAGTATGGCTGAGACCCAGTACTTC.

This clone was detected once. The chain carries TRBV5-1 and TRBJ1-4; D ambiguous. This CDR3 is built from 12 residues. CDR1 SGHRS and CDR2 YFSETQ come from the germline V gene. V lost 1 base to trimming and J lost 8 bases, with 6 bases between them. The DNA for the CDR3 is TGCGCCAGCAGCTTGAGTGGCGAAAAACTGTTTTTT. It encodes CASSLSGEKLFF.

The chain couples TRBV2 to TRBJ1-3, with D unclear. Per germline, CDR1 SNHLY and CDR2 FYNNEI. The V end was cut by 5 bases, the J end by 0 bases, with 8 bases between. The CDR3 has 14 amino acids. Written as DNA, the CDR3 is TGTGCCAGCAGTCCCGTCTACTCTGGAAACACCATATATTTT. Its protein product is CASSPVYSGNTIYF.

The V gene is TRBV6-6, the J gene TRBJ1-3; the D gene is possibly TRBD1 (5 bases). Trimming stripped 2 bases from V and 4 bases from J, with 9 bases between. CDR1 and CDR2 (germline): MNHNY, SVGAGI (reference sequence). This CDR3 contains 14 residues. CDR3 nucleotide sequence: TGTGCCAGCAGTTACCTCAGGGAAGGAAACACCATATATTTT. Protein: CASSYLREGNTIYF.

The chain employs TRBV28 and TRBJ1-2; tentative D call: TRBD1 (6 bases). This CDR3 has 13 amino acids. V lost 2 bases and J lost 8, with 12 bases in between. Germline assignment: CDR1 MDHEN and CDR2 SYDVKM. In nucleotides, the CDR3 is TGTGCCAGCAGTTTAGGTACAGGGAGAGGCTACACCTTC. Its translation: CASSLGTGRGYTF.

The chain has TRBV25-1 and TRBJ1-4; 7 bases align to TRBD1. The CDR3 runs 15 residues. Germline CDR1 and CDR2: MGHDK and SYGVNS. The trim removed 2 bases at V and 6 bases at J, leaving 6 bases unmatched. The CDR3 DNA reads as TGTGCCAGCAGTGAAAGACAGGGTTTCGATGAAAAACTGTTTTTT. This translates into CASSERQGFDEKLFF.

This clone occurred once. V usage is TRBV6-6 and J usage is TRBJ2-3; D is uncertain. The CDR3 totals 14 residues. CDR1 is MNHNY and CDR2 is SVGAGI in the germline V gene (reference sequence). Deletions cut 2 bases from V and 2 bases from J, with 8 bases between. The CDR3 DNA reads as TGTGCCAGCAGTTACGACGGGTCCACAGATACGCAGTATTTT. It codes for CASSYDGSTDTQYF.